This T cell receptor beta chain is from a study of T cells in tuberculosis. On the study more broadly: Sequenced TCRs come from CD1B-GMM tetramer-binding T cells. Points from the study as a whole: Shorter CDR3-alpha in active tuberculosis partly drove smaller distances.

The CDR3 loop spans 14 amino acids. Germline V gene lookup returns CDR1 PRHDT and CDR2 FYEKMQ (reference sequence). Trimming cost V 4 bases and J 0 bases, with 7 bases left between them. Produced via immunoSEQ multiplex PCR; TCRdb's table is partial and in-frame only. The sample records about 20,000 clones, roughly nine tenths being singletons. For this clone: Antigen specificity is unknown.

The genes are TRBV13 and TRBJ2-1; D not resolved. Material for sequencing was PBMCs. This clonotype originated in a donor between 10 and 35 years old with latent tuberculosis or without tuberculosis infection. The CDR3 sequence: CASSSSSSYNEQFF. The CDR3 DNA is TGTGCCAGCAGCTCGTCCTCCTCCTACAATGAGCAGTTCTTC.